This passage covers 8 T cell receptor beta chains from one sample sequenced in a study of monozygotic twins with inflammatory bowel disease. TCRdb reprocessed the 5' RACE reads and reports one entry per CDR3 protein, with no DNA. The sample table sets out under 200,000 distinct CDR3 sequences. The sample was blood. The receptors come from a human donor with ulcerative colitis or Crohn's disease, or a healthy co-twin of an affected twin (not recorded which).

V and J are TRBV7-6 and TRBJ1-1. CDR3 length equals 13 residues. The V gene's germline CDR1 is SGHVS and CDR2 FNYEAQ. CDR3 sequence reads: CATLPRSTTEAFF. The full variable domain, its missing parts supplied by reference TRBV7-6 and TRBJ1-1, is GAGVSQSPRYKVTKRGQDVALRCDPISGHVSLYWYRQALGQGPEFLTYFNYEAQQDKSGLPNDRFSAERPEGSISTLTIQRTEQRDSAMYRCATLPRSTTEAFFGQGTRLTVV.

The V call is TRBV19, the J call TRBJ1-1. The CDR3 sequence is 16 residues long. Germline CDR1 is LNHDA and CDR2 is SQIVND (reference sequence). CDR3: CASSIDLLGVNTEAFF.

The CDR3: CASSQSGTTYEQYF. The gene calls are TRBV25-1 and TRBJ2-7. CDR3 length equals 14 residues. In germline, CDR1 is MGHDK, CDR2 SYGVNS.

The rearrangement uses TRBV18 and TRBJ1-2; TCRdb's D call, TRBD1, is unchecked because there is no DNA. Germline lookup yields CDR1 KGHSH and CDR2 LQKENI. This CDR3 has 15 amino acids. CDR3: CASSPLGQGANRYTF.

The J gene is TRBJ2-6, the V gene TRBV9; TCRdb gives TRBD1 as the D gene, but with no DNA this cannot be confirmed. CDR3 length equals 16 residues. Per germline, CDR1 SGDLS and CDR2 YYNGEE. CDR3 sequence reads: CASSSLTGPGANVLTF.

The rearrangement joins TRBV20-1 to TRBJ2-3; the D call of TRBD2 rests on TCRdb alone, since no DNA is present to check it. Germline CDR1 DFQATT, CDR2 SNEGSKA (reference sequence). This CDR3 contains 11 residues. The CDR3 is CSARLADTQYF.

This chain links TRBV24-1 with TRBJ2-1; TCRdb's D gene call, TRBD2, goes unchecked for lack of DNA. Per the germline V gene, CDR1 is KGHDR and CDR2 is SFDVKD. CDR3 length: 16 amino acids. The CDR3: CATSDQSGSRYNEQFF.

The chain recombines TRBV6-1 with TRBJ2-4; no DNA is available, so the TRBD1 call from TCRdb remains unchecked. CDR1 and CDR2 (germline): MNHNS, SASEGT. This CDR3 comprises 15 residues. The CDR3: CASTNPTVAKNIQYF.